The source of this TCR beta chain is a study of T-cell memory formation after mild COVID-19. Study results and caveats: Some responding clones appeared in pre-infection memory, suggesting cross-reactive memory joined. Still unconfirmed is whether the second-wave clones peaking on day 37 recognized SARS-CoV-2. Among clones contracting day 15 to 85, CD4/CD8 was balanced, whereas later expanders leaned CD4+.

Employing constant-segment primers, 5'RACE generated TCR alpha and TCR beta cDNA libraries bearing sample barcodes and UMIs. MiXCR, applied by TCRdb to the 5' RACE reads, yields one record per CDR3 protein. The sample carries around 320,000 distinct CDR3 sequences, roughly a fifth recorded once. Trimming stripped 2 bases from V and 8 bases from J, with 13 bases between. The CDR3 loop spans 15 amino acids. Looked up from germline, CDR1 is MNHEY and CDR2 is SVGAGI. This clonotype was seen more than once but under ten times. What it binds is unknown. The sample comprised PBMCs or a T cell subset sorted from them (not recorded which). The sequence derives from a man between 18 and 29 years old who had mild COVID-19 (a few samples of this study predate the infection). Cell type and time point are not known. The rearrangement joins TRBV6-5 to TRBJ1-6; D is unclear. DNA of the CDR3: TGTGCCAGCAGTTACCAAGGCAGCTCTGATTCACCCCTCCACTTT. It translates to CASSYQGSSDSPLHF.